The T cell receptor beta chain described here comes from a study of beta chain features in type 1 diabetes. Regarding the study as a whole: For type 1 diabetes patients, VDJ junctions showed fewer insertions and more deletions. Patients showed naive, central memory and Treg TCRB repertoires that appeared more similar than those of healthy donors. Within each of all four CD4+ subsets, Type 1 diabetes patients had TCRB CDR3s that were moderately but significantly shorter.

The entirety of the isolated RNA underwent reverse transcription, so expressed TCRB transcripts were sequenced. The table came from immunoSEQ multiplex PCR; TCRdb's copy has only in-frame clones and leaves some out. The sample has 600,000 to 700,000 clones; 12% are singletons. This clone has just a few counts. Its specificity is not known. The CDR3 loop spans 15 amino acids. Germline CDR1 and CDR2: SEHNR and FQNEAQ (reference sequence). V dropped 2 bases and J dropped 0; count of bases not matched to a gene: 3. The sample consisted of naive CD4+ T cells from blood. This TCR was sampled from a young man with type 1 diabetes. The V gene is TRBV7-9, the J gene TRBJ2-7, with 8 bases identical to TRBD2. CDR3 region: CASSLQRGYSYEQYF. In DNA form, the CDR3 reads TGTGCCAGCAGCTTACAGCGGGGGTACTCCTACGAGCAGTACTTC.